Following are 27 T cell receptor beta chains from one sample sequenced in a study of blood T cell repertoires in COVID-19. The method was immunoSEQ multiplex PCR; TCRdb's version includes in-frame clones alone and lacks a portion of them. The sample carries under 300,000 clones, approximately 85% recorded once. Sequenced sample: peripheral blood. The source is a woman in her sixties or seventies with acute or convalescent COVID-19.

The V gene is TRBV5-1, the J gene TRBJ2-2; D is perhaps TRBD2 (5 bases). Per the germline V gene, CDR1 is SGHRS and CDR2 is YFSETQ. V lost 4 bases, J lost 2 bases, and 9 bases lay in between. The CDR3 spans 14 residues. CDR3 sequence (DNA): TGCGCCAGCAGCCCCGGGGTCAACACCGGGGAGCTGTTTTTT. Protein: CASSPGVNTGELFF.

This chain uses TRBV12-3 or TRBV12-4 with TRBJ1-6; 7 nucleotides line up with TRBD1. This CDR3 contains 12 residues. V lost 9 bases to trimming and J lost 9 bases; unmatched junction nucleotides: 5. The CDR3 loop is CASGQEGSPLHF. The CDR3 DNA reads as TGTGCCAGTGGACAGGAAGGTTCACCCCTCCACTTT.

The rearrangement links TRBV19 to TRBJ1-3; D unclear. Germline assignment: CDR1 LNHDA and CDR2 SQIVND (reference sequence). The V gene lost 3 bases and the J gene lost 0 bases, with 15 bases spanning the gap. The CDR3 contains 17 residues. The CDR3 loop is CASSIGFTTNSGNTIYF. Here the CDR3 DNA reads TGTGCCAGTAGTATCGGGTTCACTACAAACTCTGGAAACACCATATATTTT.

This clone was seen only a few times. The V and J genes are TRBV27 and TRBJ2-7; D perhaps matches TRBD1 (5 bases). The CDR3 consists of 14 residues. The V and J ends lost 5 bases and 2 bases respectively, with 13 bases between them. From germline, CDR1 is MNHEY and CDR2 SMNVEV (reference sequence). The CDR3 loop reads CASSPDRLTYEQYF. The DNA for the CDR3 is TGTGCCAGCAGTCCCGACAGATTAACCTACGAGCAGTACTTC.

A single count supports this clone. The chain recombines TRBV5-1 with TRBJ2-1; D is perhaps TRBD2 (6 bases). The CDR3 is made up of 13 amino acids. The germline CDR1 and CDR2 sequences are SGHRS and YFSETQ. The V gene lost 0 bases and the J gene lost 7 bases, with 8 bases spanning the gap. In DNA, the CDR3 is TGCGCCAGCAGCTTGGCTCTAGCGAATGAGCAGTTCTTC. Protein sequence: CASSLALANEQFF.

The chain recombines TRBV20-1 with TRBJ1-2, with 9 bases aligning to TRBD1. Germline V gene data show CDR1 as DFQATT and CDR2 as SNEGSKA (reference sequence). The CDR3 contains 13 residues. J lost 2 bases, V lost 3 bases, and 1 base had no gene match. The CDR3 DNA reads as TGCAGTGCTAGTGACAGGGGGAACTATGGCTACACCTTC. It encodes CSASDRGNYGYTF.

The chain employs TRBV7-3 and TRBJ1-1; no definite D call. The germline CDR1 and CDR2 sequences are SGHTA and FQGTGA. V was trimmed by 2 bases and J by 4 bases, leaving 11 bases between them. The CDR3 runs to 14 residues. CDR3 loop: CASSLQPGITEAFF. CDR3 bases: TGTGCCAGCAGCTTACAACCCGGGATCACTGAAGCTTTCTTT.

The CDR3 reads CASSRDRDEAFF. CDR3 nucleotides: TGTGCCAGCTCACGAGACAGAGATGAAGCTTTCTTT. The rearrangement joins TRBV18 to TRBJ1-1; a weak D match, TRBD1 (5 bases). Trimming took off 4 bases at V and 7 bases at J, with 10 bases between the two ends. Germline values: CDR1 KGHSH, CDR2 LQKENI. The CDR3 consists of 12 residues.

The rearrangement joins TRBV12-3 or TRBV12-4 to TRBJ2-5; TRBD1 aligns across 9 bases. CDR3 length: 13 residues. Germline trimming cut 6 bases from V and 4 bases from J; bases unmatched to any gene: 3. CDR3 amino acids: CASSGQGLETQYF. The CDR3 region has the DNA TGTGCCAGCAGCGGACAGGGGTTAGAGACCCAGTACTTC.

V gene TRBV27 combines with J gene TRBJ2-7, with a tentative D call TRBD1 (5 bases). CDR3 length equals 15 residues. V was cut by 2 bases and J by 4 bases, with 15 bases left in between. Germline V CDR1 and CDR2: MNHEY, SMNVEV (reference sequence). CDR3: CASSLGATESYEQYF. DNA for the CDR3: TGTGCCAGCAGTTTAGGGGCGACAGAATCGTACGAGCAGTACTTC.

The V and J genes are TRBV4-1 and TRBJ1-6; D gene ambiguous. CDR1 MGHRA and CDR2 YSYEKL come from the germline V gene. The CDR3 contains 17 residues. V lost 0 bases and J 10 bases, leaving 19 bases between the germline ends. CDR3 DNA: TGCGCCAGCAGCCAAGAAATGAGACTATCATCGAGGTCACCCCTCCACTTT. Residues: CASSQEMRLSSRSPLHF.

The chain recombines TRBV18 with TRBJ1-3; tentatively, D is TRBD1 (6 bases). V was trimmed by 3 bases and J by 1 base, leaving 13 bases between them. CDR1 is KGHSH and CDR2 is LQKENI in the germline V gene. The CDR3 totals 16 residues. CDR3 region: CASSPSGAPSGNTIYF. In DNA form, the CDR3 reads TGTGCCAGCTCACCGTCAGGGGCTCCTTCTGGAAACACCATATATTTT.

This clone was seen a handful of times. This sequence joins TRBV2 and TRBJ1-2; D is unresolved. The germline CDR1 and CDR2 sequences are SNHLY and FYNNEI. V dropped 1 base and J dropped 5 bases, with 8 bases sitting between them. The CDR3 length is 13 residues. CDR3 amino acids: CASSEDGSYGYTF. DNA of the CDR3: TGTGCCAGCAGTGAAGACGGGTCTTATGGCTACACCTTC.

V is TRBV24-1 and J is TRBJ1-1; 7 bases line up with TRBD1. V gave up 4 bases and J gave up 8 bases; unmatched junction bases: 3. The CDR3 is 12 amino acids. From germline, CDR1 is KGHDR and CDR2 SFDVKD. The CDR3: CATSDSDREAFF. Written as DNA, the CDR3 is TGTGCCACCAGTGACTCGGACAGGGAAGCTTTCTTT.

This clone occurred a few times. The rearrangement uses TRBV7-9 and TRBJ1-2, with 8 positions matching TRBD1. This CDR3 spans 16 amino acids. CDR1 and CDR2 (germline): SEHNR, FQNEAQ (reference sequence). V was pared by 1 base and J by 8 bases, with 12 bases of the junction left unmatched. The CDR3 DNA follows: TGTGCCAGCAGCTTAGGGACAGGGAGTAGTCGTGGGGGCTACACCTTC. Translation gives CASSLGTGSSRGGYTF.

The chain joins TRBV2 to TRBJ2-5; unclear D gene. Trimming took 6 bases from V and 6 from J, leaving 8 bases between them. The CDR3 loop spans 11 amino acids. CDR1 is SNHLY, CDR2 FYNNEI, per germline. The CDR3 bases are TGTGCCAGCAGGCCTAGTAAGACCCAGTACTTC. It translates to CASRPSKTQYF.

V usage is TRBV11-3 and J usage is TRBJ2-2; 7 bases are a match to TRBD2. After removal of 4 bases from V and 5 bases from J, the junction contained 7 bases not matched to a gene. Looked up from germline, CDR1 is SGHNT and CDR2 is YENEEA. The CDR3 sequence is 15 residues long. CDR3 nucleotides: TGTGCCAGCAGCTATTCTAGCGGCCCAACCGGGGAGCTGTTTTTT. Its translation is CASSYSSGPTGELFF.

This clone has only one observation. The chain has TRBV11-2 and TRBJ2-3, with TRBD2 identical over 14 bases. This CDR3 is 19 amino acids long. The V segment lost 3 bases and the J segment 0 bases; nucleotides outside the gene matches: 8. CDR1 and CDR2 from the germline V gene are SGHAT and FQNNGV. The CDR3: CASSLGLAGDLESTDTQYF. In DNA, the CDR3 is TGTGCCAGCAGCTTGGGACTAGCGGGGGACTTGGAGAGCACAGATACGCAGTATTTT. The full variable domain, with the rest looked up from reference TRBV11-2 and TRBJ2-3, is EAGVAQSPRYKIIEKRQSVAFWCNPISGHATLYWYQQILGQGPKLLIQFQNNGVVDDSQLPKDRFSAERLKGVDSTLKIQPAKLEDSAVYLCASSLGLAGDLESTDTQYFGPGTRLTVL.

V usage is TRBV7-9 and J usage is TRBJ1-2; D is perhaps TRBD1 (5 bases). The V gene lost 6 bases and the J gene lost 4 bases, with 15 bases spanning the gap. This CDR3 contains 14 residues. Germline V CDR1 and CDR2: SEHNR, FQNEAQ (reference sequence). The CDR3 is CASSTTVDSYGYTF. CDR3 sequence (DNA): TGTGCCAGCAGTACGACAGTCGATTCCTATGGCTACACCTTC.

V usage is TRBV12-3 or TRBV12-4 and J usage is TRBJ2-2; D ambiguous. V gave up 3 bases and J gave up 7 bases, with 6 bases separating them. The CDR3 runs 12 residues. The CDR3 protein is CASSFFRGELFF. The CDR3 region has the DNA TGTGCCAGCAGTTTTTTCCGCGGGGAGCTGTTTTTT.

The gene calls are TRBV6-2 or TRBV6-3 and TRBJ2-7, with 9 bases aligning to TRBD2. Germline CDR1 is MNHEY and CDR2 is SVGEGT. The CDR3 spans 15 residues. Trimming at V came to 4 bases and at J to 1 base, leaving 5 bases not matched to a gene. Here the CDR3 DNA reads TGTGCCAGCAGTTCAGGACTAGCGTGGTCCTACGAGCAGTACTTC. This codes for CASSSGLAWSYEQYF.

V and J are TRBV23-1 and TRBJ2-5, with TRBD1 matching 9 bases. TRBV23-1 is marked as an open reading frame, function uncertain. The CDR3 spans 15 residues. V gave up 2 bases and J gave up 5 bases; unmatched junction bases: 6. CDR3 sequence (DNA): TGCGCCAGCAGTCAACGGGGACAGGGAAAGGAGACCCAGTACTTC. Protein product: CASSQRGQGKETQYF.

This clone was detected only a few times. The gene calls are TRBV7-2 and TRBJ1-5; the match to TRBD1 covers 7 bases. V was clipped by 5 bases and J by 5 bases; unmatched bases: 6. The CDR3 spans 14 residues. The germline V gene encodes CDR1 SGHTA and CDR2 FQGNSA. CDR3: CASSQRQGYQPQHF. CDR3 in DNA: TGTGCCAGCAGCCAACGACAGGGCTATCAGCCCCAGCATTTT. Together with reference TRBV7-2 and TRBJ1-5, the CDR3 gives the full variable domain: GAGVSQSPSNKVTEKGKDVELRCDPISGHTALYWYRQSLGQGLEFLIYFQGNSAPDKSGLPSDRFSAERTGGSVSTLTIQRTQQEDSAVYLCASSQRQGYQPQHFGDGTRLSIL.

The chain couples TRBV4-1 to TRBJ1-5, with D hard to call. This CDR3 contains 14 residues. The V gene lost 2 bases and the J gene lost 2 bases, with 7 bases spanning the gap. The germline V gene has CDR1 MGHRA and CDR2 YSYEKL. The CDR3 region is CASSQRQGNQPQHF. The CDR3 region has the DNA TGCGCCAGCAGCCAAAGGCAGGGCAATCAGCCCCAGCATTTT.

The V call is TRBV19, the J call TRBJ2-2; 12 bases align to TRBD2. V shed 4 bases, J shed 6 bases, and the junction held 12 bases outside the gene matches. Germline values: CDR1 LNHDA, CDR2 SQIVND (reference sequence). The length of the CDR3 is 18 residues. The CDR3 here is CASSRGTSGGLSSGELFF. The CDR3 DNA is TGTGCCAGTAGTAGGGGCACTAGCGGGGGGCTGTCATCCGGGGAGCTGTTTTTT.

The chain joins TRBV3-1 (or the pseudogene TRBV3-2) to TRBJ2-2; a possible D gene is TRBD1 (7 bases). The CDR3 runs to 15 residues. Trimming stripped 6 bases from V and 3 bases from J, with 14 bases between. In germline, CDR1 is LGHDT, CDR2 YNNKEL (reference sequence). The chain's CDR3 is CASSRGTADTGELFF. In DNA form, the CDR3 reads TGTGCCAGCAGTCGGGGGACAGCGGACACCGGGGAGCTGTTTTTT.

The chain is built from TRBV4-1 and TRBJ1-5; TRBD1 might be the D (6 bases). Trimming shortened V by 0 bases and J by 4 bases, and 7 bases separated the two germline ends. Germline-derived CDR1 and CDR2 are MGHRA and YSYEKL. The CDR3 covers 14 residues. The CDR3 protein is CASSQDQGNQPQHF. CDR3 DNA: TGCGCCAGCAGCCAAGACCAGGGGAATCAGCCCCAGCATTTT.